The clone carrying this T cell receptor (beta chain) was seen at least ten times. The antigen is not known. This CDR3 region has 11 residues. From germline, CDR1 is DFQATT and CDR2 SNEGSKA (reference sequence). The germline V and J ends were trimmed by 2 bases and 6 bases, with 5 bases remaining between them. The data were taken from a study of CD8 T cells in ankylosing spondylitis. Broader study findings: The study identified a TCR beta motif of several highly homologous variants that appeared characteristic of ankylosing spondylitis blood. Significantly higher representation of disease-linked clones was reported for matched ankylosing spondylitis synovial fluid.

TCRdb itself ran the 5' RACE reads through MiXCR, one entry per CDR3 protein. The table records fewer than 250,000 distinct CDR3 sequences, 10% of them present only once. Sequenced sample: blood, either unsorted or a sorted T cell fraction (not recorded which). The receptor was isolated from a male donor with ankylosing spondylitis or in good health (not recorded which). The chain employs TRBV20-1 and TRBJ2-1, with D uncertain. This chain's CDR3 is CSARYSNEQFF. The DNA of the CDR3 is TGCAGTGCTAGATACAGCAATGAGCAGTTCTTC.